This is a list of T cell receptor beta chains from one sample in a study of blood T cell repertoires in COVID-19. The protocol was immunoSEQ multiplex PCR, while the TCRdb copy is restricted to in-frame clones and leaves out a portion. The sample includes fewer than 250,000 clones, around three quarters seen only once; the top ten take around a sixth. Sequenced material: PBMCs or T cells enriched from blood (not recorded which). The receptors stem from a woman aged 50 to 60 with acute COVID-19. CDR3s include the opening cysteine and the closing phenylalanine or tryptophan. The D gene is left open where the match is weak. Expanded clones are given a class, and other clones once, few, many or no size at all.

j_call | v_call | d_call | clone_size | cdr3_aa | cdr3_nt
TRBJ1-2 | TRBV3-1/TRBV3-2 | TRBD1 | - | CASSPPGQGSGYTF | TGTGCCAGCAGCCCTCCGGGACAGGGATCTGGCTACACCTTC
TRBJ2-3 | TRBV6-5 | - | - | CASRGPPSDTQYF | TGTGCCAGCAGGGGGCCCCCTTCCGATACGCAGTATTTT
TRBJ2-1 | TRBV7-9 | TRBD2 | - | CASSLGLAGGISYNEQFF | TGTGCCAGCAGCTTGGGACTAGCGGGGGGTATCTCCTACAATGAGCAGTTCTTC
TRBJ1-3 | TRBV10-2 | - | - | CASQDSSGNTIYF | TGCGCCAGCCAGGACAGTTCTGGAAACACCATATATTTT
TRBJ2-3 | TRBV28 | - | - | CASSFSGGYSSTDTQYF | TGTGCCAGCAGTTTTTCAGGGGGGTACTCTAGCACAGATACGCAGTATTTT
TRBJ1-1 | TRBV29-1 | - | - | CSAIDRLEAFF | TGCAGCGCCATAGACAGACTTGAAGCTTTCTTT
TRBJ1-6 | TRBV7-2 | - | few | CASSLATGQDSPLHF | TGTGCCAGCAGCTTAGCTACAGGCCAGGATTCACCCCTCCACTTT
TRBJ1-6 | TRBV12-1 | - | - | CASSLRQDSPLHF | TGTGCCAGCAGCCTTAGACAGGATTCACCCCTCCACTTT
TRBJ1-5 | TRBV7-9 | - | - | CASSQSASSNQPQHF | TGTGCCAGCAGCCAAAGTGCGAGTAGCAATCAGCCCCAGCATTTT
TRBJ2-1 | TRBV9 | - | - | CASSVGGRFIHEQFF | TGTGCCAGCAGCGTAGGCGGCAGATTTATCCATGAGCAGTTCTTC
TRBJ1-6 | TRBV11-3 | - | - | CASSSRVPIVAPLHF | TGTGCCAGCAGCTCCCGGGTCCCAATAGTGGCACCCCTCCACTTT
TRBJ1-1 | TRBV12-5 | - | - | CASGFRGGSEAFF | TGTGCTAGTGGTTTTAGGGGCGGGAGTGAAGCTTTCTTT
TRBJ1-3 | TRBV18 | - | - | CASSPTDPPGNTIYF | TGTGCCAGCTCACCAACAGATCCCCCTGGAAACACCATATATTTT
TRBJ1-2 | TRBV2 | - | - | CASTLRDNNYGYTF | TGTGCCAGCACTCTAAGGGACAACAACTATGGCTACACCTTC
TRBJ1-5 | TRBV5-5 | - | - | CASSLGSQGQPQHF | TGTGCCAGCAGCCTCGGGTCGCAAGGTCAGCCCCAGCATTTT
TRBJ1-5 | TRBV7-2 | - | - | CASSSQRDQPQHF | TGTGCCAGCAGCTCCCAGAGGGATCAGCCCCAGCATTTT
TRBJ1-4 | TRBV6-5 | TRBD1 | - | CASSEGQGIEKLFF | TGTGCCAGCAGCGAGGGACAGGGTATCGAAAAACTGTTTTTT
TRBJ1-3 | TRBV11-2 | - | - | CASSLEYSGNTIYF | TGTGCCAGCAGCTTAGAGTACTCTGGAAACACCATATATTTT
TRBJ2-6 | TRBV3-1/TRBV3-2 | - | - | CASSRIGGGFSGANVLTF | TGTGCCAGCAGCCGAATAGGGGGGGGCTTCTCTGGGGCCAACGTCCTGACTTTC
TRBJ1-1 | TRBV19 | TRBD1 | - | CASRGQGSVGREAFF | TGTGCCAGTCGGGGACAGGGGTCAGTGGGGCGTGAAGCTTTCTTT
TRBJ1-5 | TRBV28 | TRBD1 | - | CASSSGQGHVQPQHF | TGTGCCAGCAGTTCGGGACAGGGGCATGTTCAGCCCCAGCATTTT
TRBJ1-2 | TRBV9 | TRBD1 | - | CASSEWDRPSQIYGYTF | TGTGCCAGCAGCGAATGGGACAGGCCGAGTCAAATCTATGGCTACACCTTC
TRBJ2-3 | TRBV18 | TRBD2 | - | CASSPAPMTSGGFTDTQYF | TGTGCCAGCTCACCAGCCCCAATGACTAGCGGGGGCTTCACAGATACGCAGTATTTT
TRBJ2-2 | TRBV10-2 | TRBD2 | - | CASRGTSGELFF | TGCGCCAGCAGAGGGACTAGCGGGGAGCTGTTTTTT
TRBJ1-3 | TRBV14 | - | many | CASSQANTIYF | TGTGCCAGCAGCCAGGCAAACACCATATATTTT
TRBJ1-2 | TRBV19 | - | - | CASSRGSAPNYGYTF | TGTGCCAGTAGTAGAGGGTCGGCCCCTAACTATGGCTACACCTTC
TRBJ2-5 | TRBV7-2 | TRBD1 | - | CASSPFRDRGQETQYF | TGTGCCAGCAGCCCCTTTCGGGACAGGGGACAAGAGACCCAGTACTTC
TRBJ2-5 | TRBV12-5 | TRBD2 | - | CASGMGGETQYF | TGTGCTAGTGGGATGGGGGGGGAGACCCAGTACTTC
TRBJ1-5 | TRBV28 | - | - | CASSLFPAGRGVGQPQHF | TGTGCCAGCAGTTTATTTCCAGCAGGTCGGGGGGTGGGTCAGCCCCAGCATTTT
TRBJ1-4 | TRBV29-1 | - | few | CSASGGQTNEKLFF | TGCAGCGCTTCGGGCGGGCAGACTAATGAAAAACTGTTTTTT
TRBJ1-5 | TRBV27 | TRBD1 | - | CASSLLTGNQPQHF | TGTGCCAGCAGTTTACTGACAGGGAATCAGCCCCAGCATTTT
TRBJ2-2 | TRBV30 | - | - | CAWSVEAPSGELFF | TGTGCCTGGAGTGTCGAAGCCCCTTCAGGGGAGCTGTTTTTT
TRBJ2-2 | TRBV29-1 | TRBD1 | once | CSAQTGFNTGELFF | TGCAGCGCCCAGACAGGGTTTAACACCGGGGAGCTGTTTTTT
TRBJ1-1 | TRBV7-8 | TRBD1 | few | CASSSTGGIMNTEAFF | TGTGCCAGCAGCAGCACAGGGGGAATTATGAACACTGAAGCTTTCTTT
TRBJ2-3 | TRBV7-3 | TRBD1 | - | CASSPGQGRDTQYF | TGTGCCAGCAGCCCTGGACAGGGGCGAGATACGCAGTATTTT
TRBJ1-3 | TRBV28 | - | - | CASSSRGGARDTIYF | TGTGCCAGCAGTTCCCGGGGGGGGGCCAGGGACACCATATATTTT
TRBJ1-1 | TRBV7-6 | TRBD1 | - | CASSPQTGGHRNTEAFF | TGTGCCAGCAGCCCCCAGACAGGGGGGCATAGAAACACTGAAGCTTTCTTT
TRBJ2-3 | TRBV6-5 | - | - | CASSYDRTDTQYF | TGTGCCAGCAGTTACGACAGAACAGATACGCAGTATTTT
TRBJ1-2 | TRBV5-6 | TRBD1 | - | CASSLTGTDGYTF | TGTGCCAGCAGCTTGACCGGGACAGATGGCTACACCTTC
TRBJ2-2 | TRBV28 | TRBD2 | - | CASSGHSGATGELFF | TGTGCCAGCAGTGGTCACAGCGGGGCCACCGGGGAGCTGTTTTTT
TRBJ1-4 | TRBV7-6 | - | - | CASSVDIATNEKLFF | TGTGCCAGCAGCGTAGACATTGCAACTAATGAAAAACTGTTTTTT
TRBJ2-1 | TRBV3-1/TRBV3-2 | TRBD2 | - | CASSQEASGGYNEQFF | TGTGCCAGCAGCCAAGAGGCTAGCGGGGGCTACAATGAGCAGTTCTTC
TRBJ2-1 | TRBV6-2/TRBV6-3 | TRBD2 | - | CASSKSGAMYNEQFF | TGTGCCAGCAGCAAAAGCGGGGCCATGTACAATGAGCAGTTCTTC
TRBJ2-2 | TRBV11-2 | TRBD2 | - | CASSIGLAGTGELFF | TGTGCCAGCAGCATAGGACTAGCGGGGACCGGGGAGCTGTTTTTT
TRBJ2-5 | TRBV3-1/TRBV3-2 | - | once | CASSPMGGGARETQYF | TGTGCCAGCAGCCCCATGGGAGGGGGGGCGCGGGAGACCCAGTACTTC
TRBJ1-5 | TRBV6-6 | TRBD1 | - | CASSSQGANQPQHF | TGTGCCAGCAGCTCCCAGGGGGCGAATCAGCCCCAGCATTTT
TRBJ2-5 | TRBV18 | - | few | CASSPSDFEETQYF | TGTGCCAGCTCACCTTCGGACTTTGAAGAGACCCAGTACTTC
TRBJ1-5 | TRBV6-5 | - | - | CASSYTGDQPQHF | TGTGCCAGCAGTTACACCGGGGATCAGCCCCAGCATTTT
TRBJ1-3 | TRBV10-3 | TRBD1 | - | CAIKGQGWSGNTIYF | TGTGCCATCAAAGGACAGGGATGGTCTGGAAACACCATATATTTT
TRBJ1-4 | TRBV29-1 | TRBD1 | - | CSVHDRGLGEKLFF | TGCAGCGTACATGACAGGGGGCTAGGCGAAAAACTGTTTTTT